The clone carrying this T cell receptor beta chain showed up just a few times. In the original workflow: Scientists estimated how many nucleated cells there were by amplifying reference gene primers. Only in-frame clones appear in the TCRdb table, and some are missing; sequencing was by immunoSEQ multiplex PCR. V and J calls plus clone size are reproduced from that table; the DNA served to infer D and trimming. The sample includes under 250,000 clones, roughly 88% seen only once; the top ten take around 6%. The source of the sample is a study of blood T cell repertoires in COVID-19. Overall study context: Some COVID-19 samples were acute and others convalescent; all came from the United States, Italy and Spain. T cells, B-cell-depleted T cells, or PBMCs provided the cDNA or gDNA that served as material.

Those enrolled in Seattle joined during active infection and were followed longitudinally afterward. The material sequenced was peripheral blood. The sequence was obtained from a woman of 80 years or more with COVID-19, enrolled during active disease.

CDR3 residues: CASSRRTGYQETQYF. In DNA, the CDR3 is TGTGCCAGCAGCCGACGGACGGGGTACCAAGAGACCCAGTACTTC. V is TRBV14 and J is TRBJ2-5; D is possibly TRBD2 (5 bases). The CDR3 consists of 15 residues. V dropped 4 bases and J dropped 0 bases, with 12 bases sitting between them. Germline CDR1 SGHDN, CDR2 FVKESK.